This is a list of T cell receptor beta chains from one sample in a study of shared T cell receptors in the human thymus. Sequencing was performed with immunoSEQ multiplex PCR; in TCRdb, only in-frame clones are kept and a portion is missing. The top ten clones hold about 0.013% of a sample with about 500,000 clones, 70% to 80% of them seen once. Another study also made use of these data, one on human thymus T cells.

Sequenced input: thymocytes. Receptors were obtained from a boy younger than two with a congenital heart defect. CDR3s include the opening cysteine and the closing phenylalanine or tryptophan. D genes are given only for firm matches. The size entry is marked missing in some rows and otherwise reads once, few, many or a size class.

-	-	TRBV28	TRBJ1-5	CASSLWRYSNQPQHF	TGTGCCAGCAGTTTGTGGCGGTATAGCAATCAGCCCCAGCATTTT
TRBD2	-	TRBV7-9	TRBJ2-1	CASSSPTSGSNDNEQFF	TGTGCCAGCAGCTCCCCGACTAGCGGGAGTAACGACAATGAGCAGTTCTTC
-	-	TRBV11-3	TRBJ2-7	CASSPVGSQSSYEQYF	TGTGCCAGCAGTCCGGTGGGCAGCCAGAGCTCCTACGAGCAGTACTTC
TRBD1	few	TRBV19	TRBJ1-2	CASSIASDRGNGYTF	TGTGCCAGTAGTATAGCATCGGACAGGGGTAATGGCTACACCTTC
-	-	TRBV6-5	TRBJ1-4	CASSYSQGNEKLFF	TGTGCCAGCAGTTACTCCCAGGGTAATGAAAAACTGTTTTTT
-	-	TRBV6-4	TRBJ2-5	CASSRSRAERETQYF	TGTGCCAGCAGCAGGTCGCGGGCCGAGAGAGAGACCCAGTACTTC
TRBD1	-	TRBV30	TRBJ1-2	CAWKAGTGPPGGYTF	TGTGCCTGGAAAGCCGGGACAGGCCCACCGGGTGGCTACACCTTC
-	few	TRBV27	TRBJ1-6	CASSLSPGLGAGNSPLHF	TGTGCCAGCAGTTTATCGCCCGGATTGGGGGCTGGGAATTCACCCCTCCACTTT
TRBD2	few	TRBV14	TRBJ2-5	CASSPREPQETQYF	TGTGCCAGCAGCCCGCGGGAGCCCCAAGAGACCCAGTACTTC
-	once	TRBV7-2	TRBJ1-3	CASSLVRASGNTIYF	TGTGCCAGCAGCTTAGTCAGGGCCTCTGGAAACACCATATATTTT